A single T cell receptor (beta chain) is shown here with its context. Its specificity is unknown. Looked up from germline, CDR1 is DFQATT and CDR2 is SNEGSKA (reference sequence). This CDR3 has 13 amino acids. This specimen belongs to a study of T cells in Graves' hyperthyroidism and ophthalmopathy. Study observations and caveats: Ophthalmopathy prediction by the model preceded onset by a median roughly 6 months.

RNA transcripts provided the source from which TCR beta CDR3 regions were amplified. An initial round of RT-PCR targeting the TCR CDR3 relied on the HTBI primer set. TCRdb passed the multiplex PCR reads through MiXCR, listing each CDR3 protein once. The table shows roughly 500,000 distinct CDR3 sequences, with over 45% occurring only once. Material for sequencing was peripheral blood or thyroid tissue (not recorded which). The chain is built from TRBV20-1 and TRBJ2-5, with D perhaps assigned TRBD1 or TRBD2 (7 bases each). The DNA end favors TRBJ2-7, so the J call may be wrong. This receptor was taken from an adult woman with Graves' disease, either hyperthyroidism or ophthalmopathy (not recorded which). CDR3 loop: CSARGGGNHEQYF. DNA for the CDR3: TGCAGTGCTAGGGGAGGGGGCAACCACGAGCAGTACTTC.